The 7 T cell receptor beta chains listed next were all sequenced from one sample in a study of T cell responses to AZD1222 COVID-19 vaccine. The method was immunoSEQ multiplex PCR; TCRdb's version includes in-frame clones alone and lacks a portion of them. The sample has over 75,000 clones, 70% to 90% seen once. The sequences come from peripheral blood, collected 28 days after the second AZD1222 dose. The receptors were sampled from an adult who received the AZD1222 COVID-19 vaccine.

V and J are TRBV28 and TRBJ2-3, with D tentatively TRBD2 (6 bases). The CDR3 totals 15 residues. The germline V gene encodes CDR1 MDHEN and CDR2 SYDVKM. The V and J ends lost 3 bases and 2 bases respectively, with 12 bases between them. The CDR3 spells CASSLVADPTDTQYF. CDR3 nucleotide sequence: TGTGCCAGCAGTTTGGTAGCGGATCCCACAGATACGCAGTATTTT.

This chain uses TRBV7-2 with TRBJ1-2; D ambiguous. The V and J ends lost 0 bases and 0 bases respectively, with 2 bases between them. This CDR3 spans 13 amino acids. CDR1 and CDR2 (germline): SGHTA, FQGNSA. CDR3 coding DNA: TGTGCCAGCAGCTTAGCAGCTAACTATGGCTACACCTTC. It specifies CASSLAANYGYTF.

The V gene is TRBV28, the J gene TRBJ1-5; 9 positions agree with TRBD1. This CDR3 spans 15 amino acids. CDR1 and CDR2 from the germline V gene are MDHEN and SYDVKM. Trimming removed 4 bases from V and 7 bases from J; junction bases left unmatched: 8. CDR3 sequence reads: CASSYRGRMLQPQHF. As DNA, the CDR3 is TGTGCCAGCAGTTACAGGGGGCGCATGTTACAGCCCCAGCATTTT.

CDR3 residues: CASSLHGGAYGYTF. DNA for the CDR3: TGTGCCAGCAGCTTACACGGGGGCGCTTATGGCTACACCTTC. The chain links TRBV7-9 to TRBJ1-2; tentative D call: TRBD1 (6 bases). Germline CDR1 and CDR2: SEHNR and FQNEAQ (reference sequence). The ends were cut back, 2 bases at V and 5 bases at J, with 12 bases in the middle. This CDR3 contains 14 residues.

The chain employs TRBV6-5 and TRBJ1-1; D remains ambiguous. V lost 7 bases to trimming and J lost 5 bases, with 17 bases between them. Germline CDR1 reads MNHEY; CDR2 reads SVGAGI. The CDR3 consists of 14 residues. The CDR3 here is CASTDRVGWTEAFF. Here the CDR3 DNA reads TGTGCCAGCACAGATAGGGTGGGGTGGACTGAAGCTTTCTTT.

This sequence joins TRBV19 and TRBJ1-2; maybe TRBD1 (5 bases). The CDR3 covers 13 residues. The ends were cut back, 5 bases at V and 7 bases at J, with 14 bases in the middle. Per the germline V gene, CDR1 is LNHDA and CDR2 is SQIVND (reference sequence). The DNA of the CDR3 is TGTGCCAGTAGTTCATTCTTGAGGGGTGGCTACACCTTC. Translated, it gives CASSSFLRGGYTF.

The V gene is TRBV20-1, the J gene TRBJ2-7; 8 bases are a match to TRBD1. The germline V gene encodes CDR1 DFQATT and CDR2 SNEGSKA (reference sequence). The CDR3 extends over 14 amino acids. The ends lost 3 bases at V and 2 bases at J; junction bases unmatched: 6. The CDR3, as DNA: TGCAGTGCTAGTACGGACAGGGTAACCTACGAGCAGTACTTC. Protein: CSASTDRVTYEQYF.